The rows below give T cell receptor beta chains drawn from one sample of a study of T-cell reconstitution after alpha-beta-depleted transplantation in children. TCRdb re-called the PCR reads with MiXCR, one entry per CDR3 protein. Of around 210,000 distinct CDR3 sequences listed, roughly 7.1% are singletons. The source was PBMCs, collected before TCRalphabeta/CD19-depleted stem cell transplant. These receptors originate from a boy aged 2 to 10 with acute lymphoblastic leukemia, due to receive a stem cell transplant. The CDR3 runs from the conserved cysteine through the conserved F or W. Each record gives: clone size, J gene, V gene, D gene, CDR3 DNA, CDR3 protein. A D gene is named only where the DNA matches it firmly. Clone size is given for some rows only: seen once, a few or many times, or a class if the clone is expanded.

abundance: many; j_gene: TRBJ1-2; v_gene: TRBV7-2; d_gene: TRBD1; CDR3nt: TGTGCCAGCAGCTTAAGCACAGGGGGCTATGGCTACACCTTC; CDR3aa: CASSLSTGGYGYTF
abundance: .; j_gene: TRBJ1-1; v_gene: TRBV11-2; d_gene: TRBD1; CDR3nt: TGTGCCAGCAGCTTAACGACAGGGTGGAGGATGAACACTGAAGCTTTCTTT; CDR3aa: CASSLTTGWRMNTEAFF
abundance: many; j_gene: TRBJ2-7; v_gene: TRBV2; d_gene: TRBD2; CDR3nt: TGTGCCAGCCGCACCACGGGGGGCTACGAGCAGTACTTC; CDR3aa: CASRTTGGYEQYF
abundance: .; j_gene: TRBJ2-7; v_gene: TRBV27; d_gene: .; CDR3nt: TGTGCCAGCAGTTTATCTTACTCCTACGAGCAGTACTTC; CDR3aa: CASSLSYSYEQYF
abundance: many; j_gene: TRBJ2-2; v_gene: TRBV19; d_gene: TRBD1; CDR3nt: TGTGCCAGTAGTAGACAGGGTACCACCGGGGAGCTGTTTTTT; CDR3aa: CASSRQGTTGELFF
abundance: .; j_gene: TRBJ2-5; v_gene: TRBV2; d_gene: TRBD2; CDR3nt: TGTGCCAGCAGTCCCCTGCGGGGGGAGACCCAGTACTTC; CDR3aa: CASSPLRGETQYF
abundance: few; j_gene: TRBJ2-1; v_gene: TRBV5-1; d_gene: .; CDR3nt: TGCGCCAGCAGCTTGGAGGGACTGGGACGGCTGAGCTCCTACAATGAGCAGTTCTTC; CDR3aa: CASSLEGLGRLSSYNEQFF
abundance: .; j_gene: TRBJ2-7; v_gene: TRBV3-1; d_gene: .; CDR3nt: TGTGCCAGCTGTTCCCCCCATCTCTCGACAGATACAACCTACGAGCAGTACTTC; CDR3aa: CASCSPHLSTDTTYEQYF
abundance: many; j_gene: TRBJ1-2; v_gene: TRBV3-1; d_gene: .; CDR3nt: TGTGCCAGCAGCCCAATGGCGATGGGGGGTGGCTACACCTTC; CDR3aa: CASSPMAMGGGYTF
abundance: few; j_gene: TRBJ1-4; v_gene: TRBV13; d_gene: TRBD1; CDR3nt: TGTGCCAGCAGCGAAAAGACAGGGGGCCGTAATGAAAAACTGTTTTTT; CDR3aa: CASSEKTGGRNEKLFF
abundance: .; j_gene: TRBJ2-1; v_gene: TRBV27; d_gene: .; CDR3nt: TGTGCCAGCAGTTTGGCTTGGAGCGACAATGAGCAGTTCTTC; CDR3aa: CASSLAWSDNEQFF
abundance: many; j_gene: TRBJ2-1; v_gene: TRBV7-9; d_gene: .; CDR3nt: TGTGCCAGCAGCTTAAGGGCCAATGAGCAGTTCTTC; CDR3aa: CASSLRANEQFF
abundance: many; j_gene: TRBJ2-7; v_gene: TRBV3-1; d_gene: .; CDR3nt: TGTGCCAGCAGCCAAGTTTCCGGGAATGCCCTTTTC; CDR3aa: CASSQVSGNALF
abundance: few; j_gene: TRBJ2-5; v_gene: TRBV7-2; d_gene: .; CDR3nt: TGTGCCAGCAGCCCCCCTAGCGTGGGGGAGACCCAGTACTTC; CDR3aa: CASSPPSVGETQYF
abundance: many; j_gene: TRBJ2-1; v_gene: TRBV7-7; d_gene: .; CDR3nt: TGTGCCAGCAGCAGAGGCGCCTACAATGAGCAGTTCTTC; CDR3aa: CASSRGAYNEQFF
abundance: many; j_gene: TRBJ2-5; v_gene: TRBV28; d_gene: TRBD2; CDR3nt: TGTGCCAGCAGTTTATCTAGCGGACGTTCACAAGAGACCCAGTACTTC; CDR3aa: CASSLSSGRSQETQYF
abundance: many; j_gene: TRBJ1-1; v_gene: TRBV7-8; d_gene: .; CDR3nt: TGTGCCAGCAGCCTCAGAAAGGGGGACACTGAAGCTTTCTTT; CDR3aa: CASSLRKGDTEAFF
abundance: many; j_gene: TRBJ2-7; v_gene: TRBV20-1; d_gene: TRBD2; CDR3nt: TGCAGTGCTAGTCTTAGCGGGAGGGGAACCTACGAGCAGTACTTC; CDR3aa: CSASLSGRGTYEQYF
abundance: many; j_gene: TRBJ2-5; v_gene: TRBV21-1; d_gene: .; CDR3nt: TGTGCCAGCAGCACGCCGGGACTCTGTGGAGAGACCCAGTACTTC; CDR3aa: CASSTPGLCGETQYF
abundance: .; j_gene: TRBJ2-1; v_gene: TRBV3-1; d_gene: TRBD2; CDR3nt: TGTGCCAGCAGCCGAAGCCAAACTATAGCGGGAGGGCCGGGTGAGCAGTTCTTC; CDR3aa: CASSRSQTIAGGPGEQFF
abundance: .; j_gene: TRBJ2-5; v_gene: TRBV9; d_gene: .; CDR3nt: TGTGCCAGCAGCCCAGGGAGAGACTCCCAAGAGACCCAGTACTTC; CDR3aa: CASSPGRDSQETQYF
abundance: few; j_gene: TRBJ1-1; v_gene: TRBV28; d_gene: .; CDR3nt: TGTGCCAGCAGTTCCCTCAGTGGGGCGTCCATTGAAGCTTTCTTT; CDR3aa: CASSSLSGASIEAFF
abundance: many; j_gene: TRBJ1-1; v_gene: TRBV3-1; d_gene: .; CDR3nt: TGTGCCAGCAGCCAAGGTTCTTCAGGAGCTTTCTTT; CDR3aa: CASSQGSSGAFF
abundance: many; j_gene: TRBJ2-4; v_gene: TRBV18; d_gene: TRBD2; CDR3nt: TGTGCCAGCTCACGGAGCGGGAGTGGTGGCATAAACATTCAGTACTTC; CDR3aa: CASSRSGSGGINIQYF
abundance: many; j_gene: TRBJ2-2; v_gene: TRBV10-3; d_gene: .; CDR3nt: TGTGCCATCAGTGAGTCTCCCCCCGGGGAGCTGTTTTTT; CDR3aa: CAISESPPGELFF
abundance: many; j_gene: TRBJ2-5; v_gene: TRBV27; d_gene: .; CDR3nt: TGTGCCAGCAGTTTATTTCCGGGGGACCAAGAGACCCAGTACTTC; CDR3aa: CASSLFPGDQETQYF
abundance: many; j_gene: TRBJ2-7; v_gene: TRBV20-1; d_gene: .; CDR3nt: TGCAGTGCTACCTGGGGGGTGAGGGGCCGGAACCCCTCCTACGAGCAGTACTTC; CDR3aa: CSATWGVRGRNPSYEQYF
abundance: many; j_gene: TRBJ2-1; v_gene: TRBV19; d_gene: TRBD1; CDR3nt: TGTGCCAGTAGTATAGGCCCGGGACAGTTATTTATGTCAAACGGGCAGTTCTTC; CDR3aa: CASSIGPGQLFMSNGQFF
abundance: few; j_gene: TRBJ2-3; v_gene: TRBV7-2; d_gene: .; CDR3nt: TGTGCCAGCAGCCCTCAGCAGACAGATACGCAGTATTTT; CDR3aa: CASSPQQTDTQYF
abundance: many; j_gene: TRBJ1-3; v_gene: TRBV12-3/TRBV12-4; d_gene: TRBD1; CDR3nt: TGTGCCAGCAGGCCGACAGGGCTTGGGGACACCATATATTTT; CDR3aa: CASRPTGLGDTIYF
abundance: .; j_gene: TRBJ1-2; v_gene: TRBV5-1; d_gene: .; CDR3nt: TGCGCCAGCAGCTTGGCTCTCTCAGGGGATGGCTACACCTTC; CDR3aa: CASSLALSGDGYTF
abundance: many; j_gene: TRBJ2-1; v_gene: TRBV7-9; d_gene: .; CDR3nt: TGTGCCAGCAGCCCTCCTCAGTGGGGTGAGCAGTTCTTC; CDR3aa: CASSPPQWGEQFF
abundance: many; j_gene: TRBJ2-1; v_gene: TRBV12-3/TRBV12-4; d_gene: TRBD2; CDR3nt: TGTGCCAGCAGTGTGGCGCGGGGGAATGAGCAGTTCTTC; CDR3aa: CASSVARGNEQFF
abundance: many; j_gene: TRBJ1-1; v_gene: TRBV6-2/TRBV6-3; d_gene: .; CDR3nt: TGTGCCAGCGTTGGAGGGGAGCGGACTGAAGCTTTCTTT; CDR3aa: CASVGGERTEAFF
abundance: many; j_gene: TRBJ1-2; v_gene: TRBV27; d_gene: TRBD1; CDR3nt: TGTGCCAGCACCCGACAGGGTGACTATGGCTACACCTTC; CDR3aa: CASTRQGDYGYTF
abundance: many; j_gene: TRBJ1-1; v_gene: TRBV5-1; d_gene: TRBD1; CDR3nt: TGCGCCAGCAGCGTCACAGGGGCGGGAGGAACTGAAGCTTTCTTT; CDR3aa: CASSVTGAGGTEAFF
abundance: many; j_gene: TRBJ2-7; v_gene: TRBV7-2; d_gene: .; CDR3nt: TGTGCCAGCAGCTATGAGGGCACCTACGAGCAGTACTTC; CDR3aa: CASSYEGTYEQYF
abundance: many; j_gene: TRBJ2-5; v_gene: TRBV7-9; d_gene: .; CDR3nt: TGTGCCAGCAGCTTACGGGCAGGAAGAGCCCAAGAGACCCAGTACTTC; CDR3aa: CASSLRAGRAQETQYF
abundance: medium-sized; j_gene: TRBJ2-7; v_gene: TRBV5-1; d_gene: TRBD1; CDR3nt: TGCGCCAGCAGCTTGGAACAGGGGAGCTACGAGCAGTACTTC; CDR3aa: CASSLEQGSYEQYF
abundance: .; j_gene: TRBJ2-6; v_gene: TRBV5-5; d_gene: .; CDR3nt: TGTGCCAGCAGCCTCGGGGCGACTGGGGCCAACGTCCTGACTTTC; CDR3aa: CASSLGATGANVLTF
abundance: few; j_gene: TRBJ2-7; v_gene: TRBV6-5; d_gene: .; CDR3nt: TGTGCCAGCAGTTATGGGGGGGGCCTAAACTACGAGCAGTACTTC; CDR3aa: CASSYGGGLNYEQYF
abundance: few; j_gene: TRBJ2-3; v_gene: TRBV30; d_gene: TRBD2; CDR3nt: TGTGCCTGGAGTGTACTAGCGGGAGCAGATACGCAGTATTTT; CDR3aa: CAWSVLAGADTQYF
abundance: many; j_gene: TRBJ2-1; v_gene: TRBV11-1; d_gene: TRBD2; CDR3nt: TGTGCCAGCAGCTTAAGCGTTTCCGGGAGGGCTAGCAATGAGCAGTTCTTC; CDR3aa: CASSLSVSGRASNEQFF
abundance: many; j_gene: TRBJ2-3; v_gene: TRBV12-3/TRBV12-4; d_gene: TRBD1; CDR3nt: TGTGCCAGCAGTCAAGGGACAGGGCAAGGTCCGCAGTATTTT; CDR3aa: CASSQGTGQGPQYF
abundance: few; j_gene: TRBJ2-7; v_gene: TRBV7-6; d_gene: .; CDR3nt: TGTGCCAGCAGCTTACCGCCGGAGTCATACGAGCAGTACTTC; CDR3aa: CASSLPPESYEQYF